Sequencing of this T cell receptor beta chain was carried out in a study of T cells in Graves' hyperthyroidism and ophthalmopathy. Study conclusions and caveats: Appearing also in blood were most of the thyroid clonotypes expanded above 0.001.

V was clipped by 0 bases and J by 5 bases; unmatched bases: 6. Germline CDR1 LGHNA, CDR2 YSLEER. The CDR3 is 15 residues long. This clonotype was counted between two and nine times. Its antigen is still unknown. Researchers barred patients who had uncontrolled infection, other autoimmune disease, pregnancy or lactation. Diagnostic decisions used clinical symptoms, serum thyroxine and TRAb, thyroid ultrasound and orbital computed tomography. Template material for amplifying TCR beta CDR3 regions consisted of RNA transcripts. The TCR CDR3 was amplified in a first-round RT-PCR using the HTBI primer set. One entry per CDR3 protein results from TCRdb running MiXCR on the multiplex PCR reads. This table has hundreds of thousands of distinct CDR3 sequences, more than 11% appearing once.

The clonotype was recovered from a woman between 25 and 40 years old with Graves' hyperthyroidism that later progressed to Graves' ophthalmopathy. Input material: blood. The chain has TRBV4-3 and TRBJ2-7, with 8 bases lining up with TRBD1. This CDR3 reads CASSQDRDRRHEQYF. The CDR3 bases are TGCGCCAGCAGCCAAGACCGGGACAGGCGCCACGAGCAGTACTTC.